These 32 T cell receptor beta chains originate from one sample sequenced in a study of T cell changes during pregnancy in multiple sclerosis. Assay used: immunoSEQ multiplex PCR; TCRdb lists only in-frame clones, some missing. This table has about 72,000 clones, roughly 89% appearing once. The material was peripheral blood, obtained in the third trimester of pregnancy. Receptor source: a female donor in good health, enrolled as a control in a pregnancy study.

The V gene is TRBV28, the J gene TRBJ1-2; D may be TRBD1 (6 bases). Germline CDR1 is MDHEN and CDR2 is SYDVKM. The germline V and J ends were trimmed by 4 bases and 5 bases, with 17 bases remaining between them. This CDR3 has 15 residues. The CDR3 spells CASSSLGLQGYGYTF. The CDR3 DNA is TGTGCCAGCAGTTCATTGGGCCTTCAGGGGTATGGCTACACCTTC.

This clone was counted a single time. CDR3 residues: CASSRGQGLDYGYTF. Written as DNA, the CDR3 is TGCGCCAGCAGCAGGGGACAGGGGTTGGACTATGGCTACACCTTC. The rearrangement joins TRBV4-1 to TRBJ1-2; TRBD1 matches 10 bases. Germline V lookup: CDR1 MGHRA, CDR2 YSYEKL. V was pared by 5 bases and J by 3 bases, with 6 bases of the junction left unmatched. This CDR3 contains 15 residues.

The table lists this clone with a few counts. The rearrangement joins TRBV2 to TRBJ1-1, with D perhaps TRBD1 (6 bases). The CDR3 sequence is 12 residues long. Germline V gene lookup returns CDR1 SNHLY and CDR2 FYNNEI. The V gene lost 8 bases and the J gene lost 5 bases, with 12 bases spanning the gap. The CDR3 sequence is CASGRGGTEAFF. In nucleotides, the CDR3 is TGTGCCAGCGGCAGGGGCGGGACTGAAGCTTTCTTT.

CDR3 in DNA: TGCGCCAGCAGGGCCCCCTGGGGGGGTGGTGGCTACACCTTC. It encodes CASRAPWGGGGYTF. V and J are TRBV10-1 and TRBJ1-2; the D gene is possibly TRBD1 (5 bases). The CDR3 has 14 amino acids. V shed 6 bases and J shed 7 bases, with 18 bases lying between them. Looked up from germline, CDR1 is WNHNN and CDR2 is SYGVQD (reference sequence).

This chain uses TRBV6-4 with TRBJ1-1, with TRBD1 matching over 7 bases. Trimming at V came to 5 bases and at J to 3 bases, leaving 9 bases not matched to a gene. The CDR3 spans 15 residues. Germline V gives CDR1 MRHNA, CDR2 SNTAGT. CDR3 DNA sequence: TGTGCCAGCAGTACAGGACAGGTCCCTTACACTGAAGCTTTCTTT. Its translation is CASSTGQVPYTEAFF.

The genes are TRBV6-4 and TRBJ2-1, with D tentatively TRBD2 (5 bases). Trimming left V 2 bases short and J 2 bases short, with 7 bases between. The CDR3 is 14 residues long. Germline V lookup: CDR1 MRHNA, CDR2 SNTAGT. CDR3: CASSDEGTYNEQFF. The CDR3 region has the DNA TGTGCCAGCAGTGACGAGGGAACCTACAATGAGCAGTTCTTC.

This clone has more than one count but fewer than ten. The CDR3 coding sequence is TGTGCCAGCAGCTGGGACATCAACACCGGGGAGCTGTTTTTT. Amino acids: CASSWDINTGELFF. This chain links TRBV5-5 with TRBJ2-2; possibly TRBD1 for D (6 bases). The CDR3 length is 14 residues. The V gene's germline CDR1 is SGHKS and CDR2 YYEKEE (reference sequence). Trimming pared 3 bases from V and 2 bases from J, leaving 8 bases between.

The CDR3 nucleotides are TGTGCCAGCAGTTACGGGACAGGGCCTGGAAACACCATATATTTT. Encoded protein: CASSYGTGPGNTIYF. The rearrangement joins TRBV28 to TRBJ1-3; 9 positions agree with TRBD1. Germline-derived CDR1 and CDR2 are MDHEN and SYDVKM. J lost 2 bases, V lost 4 bases, and 3 bases had no gene match. This CDR3 comprises 15 residues.

This sequence joins TRBV5-6 and TRBJ1-6; TRBD1 is a possible D gene (6 bases). This CDR3 comprises 15 residues. The V gene lost 0 bases and the J gene lost 6 bases, with 10 bases spanning the gap. Germline assignment: CDR1 SGHDT and CDR2 YYEEEE. Here the CDR3 DNA reads TGTGCCAGCAGCTTGGAACAGGGTCGTAATTCACCCCTCCACTTT. It translates to CASSLEQGRNSPLHF.

The rearrangement links TRBV5-6 to TRBJ2-3, with D possibly being TRBD2 (5 bases). Germline V gene sequence: CDR1 SGHDT, CDR2 YYEEEE. The CDR3 has 15 residues. Deletions cut 7 bases from V and 0 bases from J, with 15 bases between. This CDR3 is CASGRGYTSTDTQYF. The CDR3 nucleotides read TGTGCCAGCGGACGGGGTTATACTAGCACAGATACGCAGTATTTT.

This clone was seen only a few times. The V and J genes are TRBV5-4 and TRBJ1-2; D is unclear. The CDR3 has 15 amino acids. Trimming cost V 2 bases and J 4 bases, with 15 bases left between them. From germline, CDR1 is SGHNT and CDR2 YYREEE (reference sequence). CDR3 protein: CASSFSPGIGYGYTF. CDR3 coding DNA: TGTGCCAGCAGCTTTTCCCCGGGGATCGGCTATGGCTACACCTTC.

The chain links TRBV11-2 to TRBJ2-2; 9 bases match TRBD1. Germline values: CDR1 SGHAT, CDR2 FQNNGV. V shed 3 bases and J 5 bases; nucleotides not matched to a gene: 4. There are 15 residues in the CDR3. Here the CDR3 reads CASSLGTGLTGELFF. CDR3 DNA sequence: TGTGCCAGCAGCTTGGGGACAGGGTTAACCGGGGAGCTGTTTTTT.

The CDR3 region is CASSLAGAGYGYTF. CDR3 DNA: TGTGCCAGCAGCTTGGCAGGGGCTGGCTATGGCTACACCTTC. The chain couples TRBV5-6 to TRBJ1-2, with a weak D call TRBD1 (6 bases). Germline-derived CDR1 and CDR2 are SGHDT and YYEEEE. Trimming cost V 0 bases and J 4 bases, with 10 bases left between them. The CDR3 is 14 amino acids. The full variable domain, with the rest looked up from reference TRBV5-6 and TRBJ1-2, is DAGVTQSPTHLIKTRGQQVTLRCSPKSGHDTVSWYQQALGQGPQFIFQYYEEEERQRGNFPDRFSGHQFPNYSSELNVNALLLGDSALYLCASSLAGAGYGYTFGSGTRLTVV.

V and J are TRBV10-3 and TRBJ1-2, with D possibly matching TRBD1 (5 bases). Trimming took off 9 bases at V and 4 bases at J, with 12 bases between the two ends. Germline loops: CDR1 ENHRY, CDR2 SYGVKD. The CDR3 is 12 amino acids. CDR3 in DNA: TGTGCCATTTCCCTCGACAGCTATGGCTACACCTTC. Its translation: CAISLDSYGYTF.

The rearrangement joins TRBV5-1 to TRBJ2-3; TRBD1 might be the D (5 bases). The germline V and J ends were trimmed by 0 bases and 6 bases, with 11 bases remaining between them. The CDR3 loop spans 14 amino acids. Germline CDR1 is SGHRS and CDR2 is YFSETQ. Here the CDR3 reads CASSLDAGFDTQYF. The CDR3 nucleotides are TGCGCCAGCAGCTTGGATGCAGGGTTTGATACGCAGTATTTT.

This clone was recorded only once. V and J are TRBV28 and TRBJ1-6; D remains unclear. Germline V CDR1 and CDR2: MDHEN, SYDVKM. This CDR3 spans 12 amino acids. V was clipped by 6 bases and J by 3 bases, with 3 bases between them. CDR3 amino acids: CASSNYNSPLHF. The CDR3 bases are TGTGCCAGCAGCAACTATAATTCACCCCTCCACTTT.

The chain carries TRBV4-1 and TRBJ1-3; 8 bases are shared with TRBD1. V lost 0 bases, J lost 6 bases, and 7 bases stayed unmatched. Germline V CDR1 and CDR2: MGHRA, YSYEKL. The CDR3 is 16 residues long. The CDR3 is CASSQDITGGKNTIYF. The CDR3 nucleotides are TGCGCCAGCAGCCAAGATATAACAGGGGGGAAAAACACCATATATTTT.

V and J are TRBV5-1 and TRBJ2-1; unclear D gene. The CDR3 totals 14 residues. V shed 1 base and J shed 2 bases, with 7 bases lying between them. Per germline, CDR1 SGHRS and CDR2 YFSETQ. CDR3 residues: CASSLSATYNEQFF. For the CDR3, the DNA is TGCGCCAGCAGCTTGTCCGCTACCTACAATGAGCAGTTCTTC.

The chain carries TRBV29-1 and TRBJ1-2, with 9 bases lining up with TRBD1. Per germline, CDR1 SQVTM and CDR2 ANQGSEA. J gave up 4 bases and V 6 bases, and 6 bases lay outside the gene matches. CDR3 length equals 13 residues. The CDR3 DNA reads as TGCAGCGTGTGGACAGGGGATTCCTATGGCTACACCTTC. Translated, it gives CSVWTGDSYGYTF.

The chain combines TRBV28 with TRBJ1-5, with D unclear. The CDR3 is 10 amino acids. Germline CDR1 and CDR2: MDHEN and SYDVKM. Trimming took off 8 bases at V and 8 bases at J, with 7 bases between the two ends. The CDR3 DNA follows: TGTGCCAGCGGCCATGAGCCCCAGCATTTT. This encodes CASGHEPQHF.

The rearrangement joins TRBV30 to TRBJ1-2, with no clear D. V was shortened by 1 base and J by 0 bases, with 6 bases between the two germline ends. The CDR3 runs to 13 residues. In germline, CDR1 is GTSNPN, CDR2 SVGIG (reference sequence). CDR3 coding DNA: TGTGCCTGGAGTGCCGGGGCTAACTATGGCTACACCTTC. Its protein product is CAWSAGANYGYTF.

The gene calls are TRBV28 and TRBJ2-1, with 7 bases fitting TRBD1. V gave up 6 bases and J gave up 5 bases; unmatched junction bases: 10. The length of the CDR3 is 15 residues. Germline CDR1 MDHEN, CDR2 SYDVKM. The CDR3 DNA reads as TGTGCCAGCAGCCCCTCCGGGACAGATGACAATGAGCAGTTCTTC. Protein sequence: CASSPSGTDDNEQFF.

CDR3 loop: CASRIGGGPYNEQFF. The CDR3 nucleotides are TGTGCCAGCCGTATTGGGGGGGGGCCTTACAATGAGCAGTTCTTC. The gene calls are TRBV27 and TRBJ2-1; D is possibly TRBD2 (7 bases). Germline CDR1 is MNHEY and CDR2 is SMNVEV (reference sequence). The CDR3 length is 15 residues. V shed 8 bases and J shed 4 bases, with 18 bases lying between them.

For the CDR3, the DNA is TGCAGCGTGGGACTAGCGGGCGATACAGATACGCAGTATTTT. Residues: CSVGLAGDTDTQYF. This chain connects TRBV29-1 to TRBJ2-3; 12 nucleotides align to TRBD2. The V segment lost 6 bases and the J segment 3 bases; nucleotides outside the gene matches: 4. The length of the CDR3 is 14 residues. Per the germline V gene, CDR1 is SQVTM and CDR2 is ANQGSEA.

The V and J genes are TRBV5-5 and TRBJ2-1; TRBD1 might be the D (5 bases). V was cut by 6 bases and J by 5 bases, with 12 bases left in between. CDR1 and CDR2 (germline): SGHKS, YYEKEE (reference sequence). This CDR3 comprises 13 residues. The CDR3 coding sequence is TGTGCCAGCACCCACATCAGGGACAATGAGCAGTTCTTC. Residues: CASTHIRDNEQFF.

The chain carries TRBV11-2 and TRBJ1-1; possible D gene TRBD1, 5 bases. The germline V gene has CDR1 SGHAT and CDR2 FQNNGV. The CDR3 has 14 residues. V shed 2 bases and J shed 4 bases, with 11 bases lying between them. This CDR3 is CASSLRAGVTEAFF. The CDR3 DNA reads TGTGCCAGCAGCTTACGCGCGGGGGTCACTGAAGCTTTCTTT.

The chain uses TRBV11-2 and TRBJ2-1; TRBD2 matches 7 bases. Germline assignment: CDR1 SGHAT and CDR2 FQNNGV. The V and J ends lost 5 bases and 3 bases, in that order; junction bases with no gene match: 10. The length of the CDR3 is 16 residues. This chain's CDR3 is CASSPRLAGVYNEQFF. CDR3 DNA: TGTGCCAGCAGCCCCCGACTAGCTGGGGTCTACAATGAGCAGTTCTTC.

The chain is built from TRBV12-5 and TRBJ1-5, with a weak D call TRBD1 (5 bases). The length of the CDR3 is 16 residues. Germline V gene lookup returns CDR1 LGHNT and CDR2 FRNRAP. V lost 0 bases to trimming and J lost 2 bases, with 11 bases between them. CDR3 DNA: TGTGCTAGTGGTTTGGTTCGGGGGGAGGGCAATCAGCCCCAGCATTTT. It codes for CASGLVRGEGNQPQHF.

This chain connects TRBV6-6 to TRBJ1-3; D is unclear. CDR3 length: 16 residues. The germline V and J ends were trimmed by 4 bases and 3 bases, with 16 bases remaining between them. The germline V gene encodes CDR1 MNHNY and CDR2 SVGAGI (reference sequence). The CDR3 bases are TGTGCCAGCAGTTTGGCACCCGGACTTCTTGGAAACACCATATATTTT. Its translation: CASSLAPGLLGNTIYF.

This chain joins TRBV5-1 and TRBJ2-5, with 8 bases fitting TRBD2. The germline V gene encodes CDR1 SGHRS and CDR2 YFSETQ. The V segment lost 3 bases and the J segment 3 bases; nucleotides outside the gene matches: 7. The length of the CDR3 is 15 residues. This CDR3 is CASSSGGTGKETQYF. DNA of the CDR3: TGCGCCAGCAGCTCGGGGGGGACTGGCAAAGAGACCCAGTACTTC.

The rearrangement uses TRBV10-3 and TRBJ2-1, with TRBD2 identical over 10 bases. The germline V gene encodes CDR1 ENHRY and CDR2 SYGVKD. CDR3 length equals 19 residues. V lost 3 bases and J lost 0; bases outside the gene matches: 11. Here the CDR3 DNA reads TGTGCCATCAGTGAATCGCAGCGGGGGGGTCAGAGCTCCTACAATGAGCAGTTCTTC. It is translated as CAISESQRGGQSSYNEQFF.

The V gene is TRBV7-2, the J gene TRBJ1-1; TRBD1 matches at 7 bases. The germline V gene has CDR1 SGHTA and CDR2 FQGNSA. The CDR3 is 15 amino acids. J gave up 4 bases and V 2 bases, and 7 bases lay outside the gene matches. CDR3 amino acids: CASSLYRQGSTEAFF. The CDR3 DNA follows: TGTGCCAGCAGCTTATATCGACAGGGAAGCACTGAAGCTTTCTTT.